This T cell receptor beta chain was recorded in a study of graft-versus-host responses after intestinal transplantation. Looking at the study overall: Multivisceral, liver-intestinal, or isolated intestinal transplants were received by the recipients. Uniformly, recipients were administered anti-thymocyte globulin induction with subsequent tacrolimus and steroids for three to four years. Overall study findings and caveats: Present in recipient marrow, GvH clones included some that appeared first in ileum or blood. After transplant, early declines in HvG clones were associated with peak levels of circulating GvH clones.

In regard to this clone: Its antigen is not identified.

The data were produced by immunoSEQ multiplex PCR, yet TCRdb's version contains in-frame clones alone and is incomplete. Of about 97,000 clones listed, roughly 90% are singletons. The CDR3 spans 15 residues. Trimming left V 1 base short and J 2 bases short, with 12 bases between. The germline V gene encodes CDR1 SGHDT and CDR2 YYEEEE. The specimen comprised PBMCs, sampled approximately 420 days after intestinal transplant. This sequence originates from a human patient who received an intestinal transplant, so some T cells may come from the graft donor. The chain uses TRBV5-6 and TRBJ1-2, with D possibly matching TRBD1 (5 bases). The CDR3 spells CASSLFRDYNYGYTF. CDR3 nucleotides: TGTGCCAGCAGCTTGTTCAGGGACTACAACTATGGCTACACCTTC. Using reference TRBV5-6 and TRBJ1-2 for the parts outside the CDR3, the full variable domain is DAGVTQSPTHLIKTRGQQVTLRCSPKSGHDTVSWYQQALGQGPQFIFQYYEEEERQRGNFPDRFSGHQFPNYSSELNVNALLLGDSALYLCASSLFRDYNYGYTFGSGTRLTVV.